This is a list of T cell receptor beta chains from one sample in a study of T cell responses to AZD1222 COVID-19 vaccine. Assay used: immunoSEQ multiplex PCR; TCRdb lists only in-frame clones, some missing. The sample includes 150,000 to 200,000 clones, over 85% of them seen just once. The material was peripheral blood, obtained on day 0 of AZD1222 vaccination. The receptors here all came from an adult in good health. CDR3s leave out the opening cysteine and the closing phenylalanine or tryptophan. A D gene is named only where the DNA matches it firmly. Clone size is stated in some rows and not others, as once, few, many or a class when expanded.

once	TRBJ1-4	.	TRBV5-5	ASSLVFDEKLF
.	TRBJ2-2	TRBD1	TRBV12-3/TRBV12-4	ASSRTGTGELF
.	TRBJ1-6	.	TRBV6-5	ASSRLEGSNSPLH
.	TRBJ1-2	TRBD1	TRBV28	ASGAPQGARYGYT
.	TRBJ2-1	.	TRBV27	ASSSMTVKSYNEQF
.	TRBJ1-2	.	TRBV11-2	ASSFMGDGYT
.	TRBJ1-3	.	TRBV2	ASSMSGNTIY
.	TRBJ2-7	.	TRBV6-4	ASSTYDRFSYEQY
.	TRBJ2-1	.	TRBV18	ASSFGYNEQF
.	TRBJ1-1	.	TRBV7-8	ASSLEGGLTEAF
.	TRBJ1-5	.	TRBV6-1	ASSDIGFSNQPQH
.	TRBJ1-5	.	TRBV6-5	ASSNQGSQPQH
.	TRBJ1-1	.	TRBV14	ASSQERGSTEAF
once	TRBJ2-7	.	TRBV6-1	ASSDVGGKQY
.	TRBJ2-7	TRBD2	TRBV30	ALLTSGRAFEQY
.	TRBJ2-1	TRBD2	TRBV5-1	ASSLVPGLAGGPGNEQF
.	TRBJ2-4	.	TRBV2	ASRQLGLRVQY
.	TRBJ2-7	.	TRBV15	ATSREGNSYEQY